Included here is one TCR beta chain sequence, with context. Some clones are missing from TCRdb's copy, which holds only in-frame ones; the method was immunoSEQ multiplex PCR. The data contain about 90,000 clones, approximately 86% of them singletons. The data stem from a study of T cell responses to AZD1222 COVID-19 vaccine. Germline V gene data show CDR1 as SEHNR and CDR2 as FQNEAQ (reference sequence). The CDR3 has 15 amino acids. V trimming: 6 bases; J trimming: 6 bases; junction bases outside the gene matches: 8. This rearrangement joins TRBV7-9 to TRBJ1-2; 12 nucleotides align to TRBD1. The sequencing here drew on peripheral blood, taken on day 0 of MenACWY control vaccination. The receptor was derived from an adult in good health. CDR3 DNA sequence: TGTGCCAGCAGATCGACCGGGACAGGGGGCAATGGCTACACCTTC. Amino acids: CASRSTGTGGNGYTF.